These 18 T cell receptor beta chains originate from one sample sequenced in a study of T cell changes during pregnancy in multiple sclerosis (dated by TCRdb to about 2019). Libraries were prepared through the immunoSEQ multiplex PCR assay. What TCRdb holds here is the immuneACCESS table cut down to in-frame rearrangements. Part of the clones is not present; checked against another copy, under half of the missing clones reflect an unresolved V gene, and the others are unexplained. The sample table lists more than 80,000 clones, around 93% of them with a count of one. 3.5% of the sample is in the top ten clones. Sequences were derived from PBMCs, sampled in the first trimester of pregnancy. Receptors originate from a female donor in good health, serving as a control in a pregnancy study. Some clones in this sample may be carry-over from other donors' samples.

As regards this clone: Distinct nucleotide sequences in the sample also encode this CDR3. The J gene is TRBJ2-3, the V gene TRBV7-9, with 12 bases matching TRBD2. V gave up 5 bases and J gave up 0 bases; unmatched junction bases: 3. CDR1 and CDR2 (germline): SEHNR, FQNEAQ (reference sequence). The CDR3 extends over 16 amino acids. This chain's CDR3 is CASSQTSGGSTDTQYF. DNA for the CDR3: TGTGCCAGCAGCCAGACTAGCGGGGGAAGCACAGATACGCAGTATTTT. Variable domain in full (rest from reference TRBV7-9 and TRBJ2-3): DTGVSQNPRHKITKRGQNVTFRCDPISEHNRLYWYRQTLGQGPEFLTYFQNEAQLEKSRLLSDRFSAERPKGSFSTLEIQRTEQGDSAMYLCASSQTSGGSTDTQYFGPGTRLTVL.

This chain links TRBV5-1 with TRBJ2-6, with TRBD1 identical over 8 bases. The CDR3 sequence is 22 residues long. J was trimmed by 0 bases and V by 4 bases; bases with no gene match: 21. Germline V gives CDR1 SGHRS, CDR2 YFSETQ. In DNA form, the CDR3 reads TGCGCCAGCAGCCCTTCAGGGGGCCCCTCACTTCGAACTAACTCTGGGGCCAACGTCCTGACTTTC. It specifies CASSPSGGPSLRTNSGANVLTF.

This clone was observed a few times. The chain links TRBV10-2 to TRBJ2-7; 9 bases align to TRBD2. Trimming took 3 bases from V and 0 from J; bases not matched to a gene: 0. Germline V gives CDR1 WSHSY, CDR2 SAAADI. The CDR3 has 14 residues. The CDR3 spells CASSELAGSYEQYF. Here the CDR3 DNA reads TGCGCCAGCAGTGAACTAGCGGGCTCCTACGAGCAGTACTTC.

In its sample, this clone was seen a few times. The gene calls are TRBV6-5 and TRBJ1-6; D is uncertain. The CDR3 runs 12 residues. CDR1 and CDR2 (germline): MNHEY, SVGAGI. The V gene lost 6 bases and the J gene lost 14 bases, with 14 bases spanning the gap. The chain's CDR3 is CASRTTSLTLHF. The CDR3 nucleotides read TGTGCCAGCAGGACAACCTCCCTCACCCTCCACTTT.

The chain combines TRBV5-1 with TRBJ2-7, with a possible D match to TRBD2 (7 bases). This CDR3 spans 14 amino acids. Germline V gene sequence: CDR1 SGHRS, CDR2 YFSETQ. Trimming removed 7 bases from V and 1 base from J, with 15 bases in between. CDR3 nucleotides: TGCGCCAGCGGCGAGGGAGGGGGTTCCTACGAGCAGTACTTC. It is translated as CASGEGGGSYEQYF.

J is TRBJ2-7 and V is TRBV7-3; TRBD1 agrees at 11 bases. The CDR3 is 14 residues long. V trimming: 5 bases; J trimming: 4 bases; junction bases outside the gene matches: 4. CDR1 is SGHTA and CDR2 is FQGTGA in the germline V gene. CDR3 region: CASSLGQGAYEQYF. The CDR3 nucleotides are TGTGCCAGCAGCCTCGGACAGGGGGCATACGAGCAGTACTTC.

V and J are TRBV19 and TRBJ2-5, with TRBD2 identical over 14 bases. In germline, CDR1 is LNHDA, CDR2 SQIVND (reference sequence). Trimming cost V 4 bases and J 10 bases; bases outside gene matches: 8. The CDR3 is 15 amino acids. CDR3: CASSTGLAGGLHQYF. The DNA of the CDR3 is TGTGCCAGTAGTACCGGACTAGCGGGGGGCCTCCACCAGTACTTC.

The V call is TRBV2, the J call TRBJ2-2; D uncertain. V was pared by 4 bases and J by 5 bases, with 11 bases between. The length of the CDR3 is 14 residues. CDR1 SNHLY and CDR2 FYNNEI come from the germline V gene. The CDR3 loop reads CASSATSRTGELFF. The CDR3 region has the DNA TGTGCCAGCAGTGCCACCTCTCGGACCGGGGAGCTGTTTTTT.

J is TRBJ2-2 and V is TRBV9; 8 bases match TRBD1. With V trimmed by 0 bases and J by 7 bases, 8 bases remained unmatched. The V gene's germline CDR1 is SGDLS and CDR2 YYNGEE. This CDR3 is 16 amino acids long. For the CDR3, the DNA is TGTGCCAGCAGCGTAGCGCCAGGGGGCAGGAGCGGGGAGCTGTTTTTT. It encodes CASSVAPGGRSGELFF. The entire variable domain, with the rest obtained from reference TRBV9 and TRBJ2-2, is as follows: DSGVTQTPKHLITATGQRVTLRCSPRSGDLSVYWYQQSLDQGLQFLIQYYNGEERAKGNILERFSAQQFPDLHSELNLSSLELGDSALYFCASSVAPGGRSGELFFGEGSRLTVL.

Comment on this clone: Germline and junction disagree at one end, which may indicate a read error. The V call is TRBV7-7, the J call TRBJ2-1; D perhaps matches TRBD1 (6 bases). Germline loops: CDR1 SSHAT, CDR2 FNYEAQ (reference sequence). The CDR3 extends over 13 amino acids. The CDR3 DNA sequence: TGTGCTAGCAGCAAAGGACAGTACAATGAGCAGTTCTTC. Protein product: CASSKGQYNEQFF. Full variable domain (rest looked up from reference TRBV7-7 and TRBJ2-1): GAGVSQSPRYKVTKRGQDVTLRCDPISSHATLYWYQQALGQGPEFLTYFNYEAQPDKSGLPSDRFSAERPEGSISTLTIQRTEQRDSAMYRCASSKGQYNEQFFGPGTRLTVL.

The table lists this clone with a count of one. Relative to the germline gene, one junction end is altered; a read error may explain this. The J gene is TRBJ2-7, the V gene TRBV7-7; tentative D call: TRBD2 (6 bases). Germline loops: CDR1 SSHAT, CDR2 FNYEAQ (reference sequence). The CDR3 totals 16 residues. DNA for the CDR3: TGTGCTAGCAGCTTAGCGAATTCGGTGACTAGCTACGAGCAGTACTTC. Its protein product is CASSLANSVTSYEQYF.

This chain connects TRBV15 to TRBJ2-1; 8 bases line up with TRBD1. Germline V lookup: CDR1 LNHNV, CDR2 YYDKDF (reference sequence). The CDR3 extends over 15 amino acids. The J segment lost 7 bases and the V segment lost 3 bases, leaving 8 bases of the junction unmatched. CDR3 coding DNA: TGTGCCACCAGCAGTAGGGGACAGGCTATAAATGAGCAGTTCTTC. It specifies CATSSRGQAINEQFF. The whole variable domain, remainder taken from reference TRBV15 and TRBJ2-1, is DAMVIQNPRYQVTQFGKPVTLSCSQTLNHNVMYWYQQKSSQAPKLLFHYYDKDFNNEADTPDNFQSRRPNTSFCFLDIRSPGLGDTAMYLCATSSRGQAINEQFFGPGTRLTVL.

The V and J genes are TRBV29-1 and TRBJ1-1, with TRBD1 identical over 11 bases. Germline CDR1 is SQVTM and CDR2 is ANQGSEA. Losses at the gene ends were 7 bases for V and 2 bases for J; bases not matched to a gene: 3. The CDR3 length is 13 residues. The CDR3 sequence is CSAGTGGNTEAFF. CDR3 bases: TGCAGCGCCGGGACAGGGGGAAACACTGAAGCTTTCTTT.

J is TRBJ2-2 and V is TRBV9; TRBD2 matches at 8 bases. Unmatched junction bases numbered 2, after V lost 4 bases and J lost 0 bases. Looked up from germline, CDR1 is SGDLS and CDR2 is YYNGEE. CDR3 length equals 15 residues. This CDR3 is CASSPLAANTGELFF. As DNA, the CDR3 is TGTGCCAGCAGCCCACTAGCGGCGAACACCGGGGAGCTGTTTTTT.

The rearrangement links TRBV6-5 to TRBJ1-1, with D possibly TRBD1 on 5 matching bases. The CDR3 covers 14 residues. V shed 4 bases and J shed 2 bases, with 11 bases lying between them. The germline V gene has CDR1 MNHEY and CDR2 SVGAGI. CDR3 amino acids: CASSLTDINTEAFF. CDR3 DNA sequence: TGTGCCAGCAGTTTGACGGACATAAACACTGAAGCTTTCTTT.

This rearrangement joins TRBV19 to TRBJ2-7; 9 nucleotides align to TRBD2. Germline values: CDR1 LNHDA, CDR2 SQIVND (reference sequence). Germline trimming cut 10 bases from V and 2 bases from J; bases unmatched to any gene: 15. The CDR3 loop spans 16 amino acids. The CDR3 region is CATRLAASRRAYEQYF. The CDR3, as DNA: TGTGCCACCCGACTAGCGGCATCACGGAGGGCCTACGAGCAGTACTTC.

The chain links TRBV11-2 to TRBJ1-1; 7 nucleotides agree with TRBD1. The germline CDR1 and CDR2 sequences are SGHAT and FQNNGV. The V segment lost 1 base and the J segment 4 bases; nucleotides outside the gene matches: 9. This CDR3 has 16 amino acids. The CDR3 coding sequence is TGTGCCAGCAGCTTAGGAATCGGAGGGGGCATCACTGAAGCTTTCTTT. Translation gives CASSLGIGGGITEAFF.

The V and J genes are TRBV6-5 and TRBJ2-5; 9 bases match TRBD2. The CDR3 length is 14 residues. The V gene's germline CDR1 is MNHEY and CDR2 SVGAGI. V shed 6 bases, J shed 5 bases, and the junction held 7 bases outside the gene matches. DNA of the CDR3: TGTGCCAGCAGACAGGGACTAGCTCCTGAGACCCAGTACTTC. Translated, it gives CASRQGLAPETQYF.